The sequence of this T cell receptor (beta chain) was determined in a study of cytomegalovirus exposure and HLA in healthy donors (dated by TCRdb to about 2017). Concerning the study at large: According to an earlier analysis of a few hundred of the donors, about 170 million T cells yielded 95 million to 140 million unique TCR beta sequences and about 280 Gb of sequence data. An early release that covered approximately 600 HLA-typed donors contained approximately 300 gigabases of sequencing data and around 80 million unique TCR sequences. Of the approximately 400 genotyped donors, about 80% fell in the genetic ancestry cluster associated with self-reported Caucasian donors. The study aimed to test whether signatures of past pathogen exposure could be identified by cataloging public T cell receptors. The study used immunosequencing to profile the T cell repertoires of about 670 subjects and linked those repertoires to cytomegalovirus serostatus. In addition to the first cohort of approximately 670 subjects, a separate validation cohort of 120 different subjects was used. To predict cytomegalovirus infection status, the study combined high-throughput TCR immunosequencing, statistical association of individual TCRs with disease status, and machine learning. A later analysis re-examined previously published TCR beta repertoires from more than 550 donors and added high-resolution HLA genotyping to investigate patterns of TCR occurrence. Rather than using new phenotypic data, the later analysis identified candidate immune exposures from TCR beta sequences and from how often those sequences occurred across donors. To decide whether each TCR beta V gene segment behaved as functional or pseudogenic, an earlier analysis of some 600 of the donors relied on high-throughput TCR beta sequencing. Donor age, sex, ethnicity and CMV serostatus were compiled alongside the repertoire data. In a later genetic analysis, genome-wide SNP genotypes for about 65% of the roughly 670 donors were used, and that subset was treated as a discovery cohort. All discovery cohort repertoires had been generated using a single sequencing platform. Both class I and class II loci were covered by HLA typing, at four-digit resolution. The number of donors typed differed by locus, with about 629-630 for A, B, C, DRB1 and DQB1, roughly 520 for DQA1, 606 for DPA1, and some 450 for DPB1. Because of strong linkage in the cohort, 4 to 6 DR-DQ haplotypes were treated as single units for association and clustering. Among roughly 370 genotyped donors of the cohort, an average of approximately 240,000 unique TCR beta nucleotide sequences were sequenced per donor, 15% to 20% of them non-productive.

General study outcomes and caveats: In a later analysis, most CMV-associated TCR beta chains were found to appear HLA-restricted, with HLA associations seemingly driven largely by CMV exposure. In an earlier analysis of around 600 of the donors, most TCR beta V segments appeared in productive rearrangements about 90% or about 30% of the time, broadly matching IMGT annotations. A total of roughly 160 TCR beta chains were listed by the study as associated with cytomegalovirus. Linkage disequilibrium might explain the correlated functional status among segregating V segments, but an unknown experimental factor could not be ruled out. Several of the top co-occurrence clusters appeared to be linked to parvovirus B19, influenza, CMV and Epstein-Barr virus, according to a later analysis. Over 15 rarely observed V segments, including chromosome 9 orphons, were excluded from the earlier analysis of approximately 500 of the donors because counts were too low. In a later analysis, some 18,000 TCR beta sequences were associated with specific HLA alleles at a false discovery rate of 0.05. A further reported finding was that TCR beta sequences accurately predicted the HLA-A and HLA-B alleles for most subjects in the first cohort. Only TCR beta chains were sequenced in this cohort, and the absence of alpha or paired-chain data limited detectable features. The classifier was reported to diagnose cytomegalovirus status with high specificity and sensitivity in both the original cohort and the validation cohort. In a later analysis, HLA-associated TCR beta chains were found to be more clonally expanded and to have lower generation probabilities than equally common non-associated chains. In a later analysis, the rate of TCR association differed among HLA loci, with DRB1 alleles having the most associated TCRs and HLA-C alleles having the fewest. The 87-base-pair reads could not distinguish some IMGT-functional V segments, including TRBV6-2 and TRBV6-3, so those segments were excluded. HLA typing was unavailable for some donors at each locus, so association tests used only the typed subset. According to a later genetic analysis, donors in an Asian-associated ancestry cluster had fewer N-insertions in productive TCRs than the approximately 700-donor mean. In a later genetic analysis, a missense DCLRE1C variant was associated with V-gene and J-gene trimming of TCR beta chains, and the association was replicated in an independent cohort. When HLA alleles, especially DR and DQ, strongly co-occurred, TCR associations were difficult to assign to individual alleles. It was suggested by the authors that the approach could potentially be generalized to other disease states and immunological phenotypes. Three of the identified cytomegalovirus-associated TCR beta chains were confirmed in vitro to be specific for cytomegalovirus antigens. A cluster of highly shared sequence variants was judged likely to represent a technical artifact of the sequencing pipeline. Roughly uniform sequencing depth across donors was assumed in presence/absence analyses, although this assumption may not hold. CMV serostatus was the only immune exposure information available for the cohort. Most TCR sequences were observed very rarely across donors, whereas some public TCRs were present in many individuals.

Of note for this clone: Its antigen is still unknown. Base qualities are not provided; no much larger clone lies one nucleotide away.

The cohort consisted of 666 healthy bone marrow donors. All cohort members were sampled while nominally healthy, although unrecorded immune exposures were likely present. The donor tested CMV seronegative and was one of the 352 seronegative cohort members. Every donor gave a peripheral blood sample, and the peripheral blood mononuclear cells from that sample were used for TCR beta sequencing. The Qiagen DNeasy Blood Extraction Kit was used to extract genomic DNA from the blood cell samples. Trimming removed 0 bases from V and 8 bases from J, leaving 13 bases between the germline ends. The CDR3, from cysteine to phenylalanine, totals 14 residues. Left in the record is the CDR3 DNA by itself, 42 bases read in frame from the first base. CDR1 SGHTA and CDR2 FQGNSA are derived from the germline V gene. The library was produced with the immunoSEQ multiplex PCR assay. The multiplex PCR relied on a mix of 60 forward primers for TCR Vbeta segments and 13 reverse primers for TCR Jbeta segments. A multiplex PCR assay on genomic DNA amplified the CDR3 region of rearranged TCR beta genes. The amplified TCR beta libraries were sequenced on the Illumina HiSeq System as 87-base-pair reads. On the authors' methods: A later analysis tallied 75 million to 95 million unique TCR beta chains across the approximately 670 repertoires, and around 12 million of those chains were shared by two or more donors. To remove PCR and sequencing errors, raw reads were error-corrected and collapsed into unique sequences using a nearest-neighbor algorithm that merged closely related sequences. CDR3 sequences were aligned to IMGT reference sequences to assign V, D and J gene segments. For a sequence to be retained, at least a six-nucleotide match to both a V gene segment and a J gene segment was required. Rearrangements were called productive when the CDR3 lacked stop codons and stayed in frame with V and J; all others were non-productive. CDR3 was defined according to IMGT convention as the region running from the second conserved V-encoded cysteine to the conserved J-encoded phenylalanine. The earlier analysis of roughly 590 of the donors excluded any sequence lacking an unambiguous match to a single V gene segment. An earlier analysis of 450 to 650 of the donors called V segments functional above 56.7% productive rearrangements and segregating when the between-donor standard deviation exceeded 5%. A statistical classification framework was developed to diagnose cytomegalovirus status using the catalog of TCR beta chain sequences. A later analysis assigned V and J genes by comparing TCR nucleotide sequences with IMGT/GENE-DB human TR gene sequences. Using the TCRdist pipeline, a later analysis assigned CDR3 sequences along with most-parsimonious VDJ recombination scenarios. In a later analysis, every TCR beta chain was defined by the combination of its CDR3 amino acid sequence and its V-gene family, and reads without a unique V-gene family were dropped. As a way to deal with suspected cross-contamination and a sequencing artifact, a later analysis dropped 450 to 600 nucleotide sequences that were highly shared and had low generation probability. For each public chain, a later analysis derived a clonal expansion index from normalized ranks of inferred template counts within each repertoire. Generation probabilities in a later analysis came from a VDJ recombination model fitted to out-of-frame rearrangements, and those results were checked against IGoR. In a later analysis, TCR-TCR, TCR-HLA and TCR-CMV co-occurrence was scored with hypergeometric tests, and a repertoire-size bias correction was applied to TCR pairs. In a later analysis, false discovery rates were estimated by permuting HLA or CMV assignments 20 times. In a later analysis, co-occurring TCRs were grouped with DBSCAN, and TCRdist sequence similarity was added when clustering was performed within HLA-allele-positive subsets. Repertoires with fewer than 30,000 or more than 120,000 public chains, plus five repertoires with anomalous nucleotide sharing, were excluded from co-occurrence clustering. TCRdb holds this immuneACCESS table with in-frame rearrangements only. Some clones are missing; in checked studies, unresolved V genes explain under half, and the rest has no known cause. From that table come the V and J calls and clone size; the DNA was used to work out D and trimming. The sample profile shows 65,000 to 90,000 clones; approximately 79% of them were found once. 2.5% of the sample rests with the top ten.

This TCR derives from a man aged 25 to 45 in good health and CMV-seronegative. The receptor chain draws on TRBV7-2 and TRBJ1-2; possibly the D gene is TRBD1, per 6 matching bases. Material: PBMCs. The DNA sequence is as follows: TGTGCCAGCAGCTTAGCGCTTGGGGGCTCGGGCTACACCTTC. It translates to CASSLALGGSGYTF.